The following is a T cell receptor beta chain sequence with its context. The sample belongs to a study of cytomegalovirus exposure and HLA in healthy donors. The germline gives CDR1 SEHNR, CDR2 FQNEAQ (reference sequence). Trimming took 4 bases from V and 10 from J; bases not matched to a gene: 2. This CDR3 is 11 amino acids long. Researchers ran the PCR with 60 Vbeta and 13 Jbeta primers. Assay used: immunoSEQ multiplex PCR; TCRdb lists only in-frame clones, some missing. Of roughly 86,000 clones listed, over 60% are singletons. The chain joins TRBV7-9 to TRBJ1-2; 8 nucleotides line up with TRBD1. Input material: PBMCs. The clonotype was recovered from a woman in her forties or fifties in good health and CMV-seropositive. CDR3 loop: CASSSTGVYTF. The CDR3 nucleotides are TGTGCCAGCAGCTCGACAGGGGTCTACACCTTC.